This T cell receptor beta chain emerged from a study of identical twins' blood T cells. This clonotype was seen more than once but under ten times. TCRdb used MiXCR to reprocess the 5' RACE reads, holding one entry per CDR3 protein. The table includes hundreds of thousands of distinct CDR3 sequences, about 28% detected once. CDR3 length: 12 residues. The V gene's germline CDR1 is DFQATT and CDR2 SNEGSKA (reference sequence). This TCR was recovered from a woman between 18 and 55 years old in good health. Sequenced input: PBMCs. The chain links TRBV20-1 to TRBJ1-1; possibly TRBD1 for D (6 bases). The CDR3 spells CRTGGQNTEAFF. CDR3 coding DNA: TGCAGGACCGGGGGACAAAACACTGAAGCTTTCTTT.